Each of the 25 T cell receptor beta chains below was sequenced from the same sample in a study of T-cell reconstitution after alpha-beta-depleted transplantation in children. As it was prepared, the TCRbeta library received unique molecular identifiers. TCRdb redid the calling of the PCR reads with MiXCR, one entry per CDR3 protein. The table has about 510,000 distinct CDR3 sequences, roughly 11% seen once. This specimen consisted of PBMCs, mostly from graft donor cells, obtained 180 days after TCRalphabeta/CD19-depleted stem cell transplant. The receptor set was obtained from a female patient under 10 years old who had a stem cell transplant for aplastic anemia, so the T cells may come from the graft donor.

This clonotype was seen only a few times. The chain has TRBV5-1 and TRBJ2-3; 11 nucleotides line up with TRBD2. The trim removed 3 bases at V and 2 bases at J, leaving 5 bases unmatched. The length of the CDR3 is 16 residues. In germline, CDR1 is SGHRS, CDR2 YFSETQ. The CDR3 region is CASSSTSGSFTDTQYF. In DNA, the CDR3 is TGCGCCAGCAGCTCCACTAGCGGGAGTTTCACAGATACGCAGTATTTT.

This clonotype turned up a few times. CDR3 sequence reads: CASSPLRASGKGDTQYF. The CDR3 DNA is TGTGCCAGCAGTCCCCTGAGGGCTAGCGGGAAAGGTGATACGCAGTATTTT. The V and J genes are TRBV28 and TRBJ2-3, with 9 bases lining up with TRBD2. Germline trimming cut 5 bases from V and 6 bases from J; bases unmatched to any gene: 15. The CDR3 spans 17 residues. Germline V lookup: CDR1 MDHEN, CDR2 SYDVKM.

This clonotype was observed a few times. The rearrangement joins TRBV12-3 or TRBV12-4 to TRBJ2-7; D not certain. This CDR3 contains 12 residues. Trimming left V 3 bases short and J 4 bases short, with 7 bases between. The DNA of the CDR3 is TGTGCCAGCAGTTTCTTTGGATACGAGCAGTACTTC. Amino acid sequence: CASSFFGYEQYF.

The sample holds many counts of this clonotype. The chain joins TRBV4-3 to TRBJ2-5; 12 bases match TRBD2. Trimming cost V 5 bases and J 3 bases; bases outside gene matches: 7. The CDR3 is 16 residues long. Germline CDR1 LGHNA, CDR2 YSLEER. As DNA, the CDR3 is TGCGCCAGCAGCACGCCGGGACTAGCGGGCGAAGAGACCCAGTACTTC. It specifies CASSTPGLAGEETQYF.

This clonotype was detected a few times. The CDR3, as DNA: TGTGCCAGCAGTCTGCAATCAGGGTGGCTGGATACGCAGTATTTT. Translated, it gives CASSLQSGWLDTQYF. This chain links TRBV27 with TRBJ2-3, with D perhaps matching TRBD1 (5 bases). V lost 5 bases and J 6 bases, leaving 18 bases between the germline ends. The CDR3 sequence is 15 residues long. The germline V gene has CDR1 MNHEY and CDR2 SMNVEV (reference sequence).

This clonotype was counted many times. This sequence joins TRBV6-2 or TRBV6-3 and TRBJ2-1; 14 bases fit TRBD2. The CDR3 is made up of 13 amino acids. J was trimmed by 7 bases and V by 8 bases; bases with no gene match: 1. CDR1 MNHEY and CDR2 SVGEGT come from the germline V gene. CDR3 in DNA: TGTGCCAGCCGACTAGCGGGAGGGAATGAGCAGTTCTTC. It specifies CASRLAGGNEQFF.

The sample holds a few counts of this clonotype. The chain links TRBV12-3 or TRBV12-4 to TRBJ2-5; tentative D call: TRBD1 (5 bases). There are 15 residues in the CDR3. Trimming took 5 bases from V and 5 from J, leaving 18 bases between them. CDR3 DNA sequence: TGTGCCAGCAGTCCCGTTAGGGCAGGGTCGGAGACCCAGTACTTC. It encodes CASSPVRAGSETQYF.

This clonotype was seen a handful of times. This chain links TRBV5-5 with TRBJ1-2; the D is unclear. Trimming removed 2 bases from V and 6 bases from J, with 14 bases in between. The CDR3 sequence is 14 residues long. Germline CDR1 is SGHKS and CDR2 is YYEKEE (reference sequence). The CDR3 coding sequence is TGTGCCAGCAGCTTTGGTCAATTCTGGCATGGCTACACCTTC. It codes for CASSFGQFWHGYTF.

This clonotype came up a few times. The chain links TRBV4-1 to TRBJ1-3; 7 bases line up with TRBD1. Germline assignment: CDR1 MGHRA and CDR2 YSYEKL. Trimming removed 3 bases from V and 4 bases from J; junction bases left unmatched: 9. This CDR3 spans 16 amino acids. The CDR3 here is CASSQSEGALGNTIYF. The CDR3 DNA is TGCGCCAGCAGCCAGTCGGAGGGGGCGCTGGGAAACACCATATATTTT.

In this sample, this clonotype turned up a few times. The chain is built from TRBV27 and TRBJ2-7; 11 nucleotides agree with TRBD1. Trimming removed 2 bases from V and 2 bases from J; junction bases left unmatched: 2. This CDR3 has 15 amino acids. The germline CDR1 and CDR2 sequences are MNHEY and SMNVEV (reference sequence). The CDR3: CASSLLGQGAYEQYF. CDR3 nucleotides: TGTGCCAGCAGTTTACTGGGACAGGGGGCCTACGAGCAGTACTTC.

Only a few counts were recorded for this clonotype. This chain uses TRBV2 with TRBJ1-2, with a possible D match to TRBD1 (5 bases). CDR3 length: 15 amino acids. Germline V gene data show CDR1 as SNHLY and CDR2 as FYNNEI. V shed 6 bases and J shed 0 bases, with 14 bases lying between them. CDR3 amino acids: CASRVDRTSNYGYTF. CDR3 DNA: TGTGCCAGCAGGGTTGACAGAACCTCTAACTATGGCTACACCTTC.

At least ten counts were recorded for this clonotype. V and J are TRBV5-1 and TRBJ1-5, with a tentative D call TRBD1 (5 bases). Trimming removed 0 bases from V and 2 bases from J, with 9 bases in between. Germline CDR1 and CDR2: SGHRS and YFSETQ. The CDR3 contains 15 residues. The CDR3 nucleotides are TGCGCCAGCAGCTTGGAAGGGGCGGGCAATCAGCCCCAGCATTTT. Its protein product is CASSLEGAGNQPQHF. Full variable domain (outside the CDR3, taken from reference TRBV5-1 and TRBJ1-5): KAGVTQTPRYLIKTRGQQVTLSCSPISGHRSVSWYQQTPGQGLQFLFEYFSETQRNKGNFPGRFSGRQFSNSRSEMNVSTLELGDSALYLCASSLEGAGNQPQHFGDGTRLSIL.

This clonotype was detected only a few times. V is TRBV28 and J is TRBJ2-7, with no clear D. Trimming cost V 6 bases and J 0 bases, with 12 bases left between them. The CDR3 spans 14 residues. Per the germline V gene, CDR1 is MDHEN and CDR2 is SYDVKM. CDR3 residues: CASSPIPYSYEQYF. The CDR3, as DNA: TGTGCCAGCAGCCCGATACCCTACTCCTACGAGCAGTACTTC.

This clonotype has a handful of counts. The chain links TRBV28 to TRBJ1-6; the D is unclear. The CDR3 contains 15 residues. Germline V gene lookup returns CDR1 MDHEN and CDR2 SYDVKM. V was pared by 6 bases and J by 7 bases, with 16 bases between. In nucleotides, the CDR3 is TGTGCCAGCAGGGAGGCGGGAACGGGGAATTCACCCCTCCACTTT. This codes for CASREAGTGNSPLHF.

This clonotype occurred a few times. The CDR3 DNA follows: TGTGCCAGCAGTCCCAGAGGTCAGGGGTTCACTGAAGCTTTCTTT. It yields the protein CASSPRGQGFTEAFF. The J gene is TRBJ1-1, the V gene TRBV12-3 or TRBV12-4; D may be TRBD1 (6 bases). Trimming removed 5 bases from V and 4 bases from J, with 17 bases in between. This CDR3 comprises 15 residues.

The CDR3 reads CASSRFSGRNTGELFF. As DNA, the CDR3 is TGTGCCAGCAGTAGATTTAGCGGGAGGAACACCGGGGAGCTGTTTTTT. The chain employs TRBV28 and TRBJ2-2; 9 positions match TRBD2. This CDR3 spans 16 amino acids. Germline CDR1 is MDHEN and CDR2 is SYDVKM. J lost 1 base, V lost 5 bases, and 5 bases had no gene match.

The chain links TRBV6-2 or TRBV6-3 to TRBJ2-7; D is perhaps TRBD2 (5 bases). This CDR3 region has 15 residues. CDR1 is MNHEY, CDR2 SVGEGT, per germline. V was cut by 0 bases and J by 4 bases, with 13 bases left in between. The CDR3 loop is CASSYSATGEYEQYV. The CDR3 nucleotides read TGTGCCAGCAGTTACTCCGCGACCGGGGAGTACGAGCAGTACGTC.

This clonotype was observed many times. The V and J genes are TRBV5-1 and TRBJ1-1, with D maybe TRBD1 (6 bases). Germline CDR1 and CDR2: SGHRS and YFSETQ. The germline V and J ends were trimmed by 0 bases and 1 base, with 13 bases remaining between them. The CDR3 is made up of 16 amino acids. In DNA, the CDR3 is TGCGCCAGCAGCTTGGAGCCTGGACAGCGGAACACTGAAGCTTTCTTT. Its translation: CASSLEPGQRNTEAFF.

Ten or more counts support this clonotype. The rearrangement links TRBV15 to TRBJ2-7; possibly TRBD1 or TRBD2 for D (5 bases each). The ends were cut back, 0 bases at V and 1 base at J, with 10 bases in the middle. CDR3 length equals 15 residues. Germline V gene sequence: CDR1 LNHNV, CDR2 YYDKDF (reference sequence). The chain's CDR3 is CATSRDGGGSYEQYF. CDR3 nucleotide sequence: TGTGCCACCAGCAGAGATGGTGGGGGTTCCTACGAGCAGTACTTC.

In DNA form, the CDR3 reads TGTGCCAGCAGTCCCAAATACGAGCAGTACTTC. Translating gives CASSPKYEQYF. The chain combines TRBV12-3 or TRBV12-4 with TRBJ2-7; D is unresolved. V lost 5 bases, J lost 4 bases, and 6 bases lay in between. The CDR3 totals 11 residues.

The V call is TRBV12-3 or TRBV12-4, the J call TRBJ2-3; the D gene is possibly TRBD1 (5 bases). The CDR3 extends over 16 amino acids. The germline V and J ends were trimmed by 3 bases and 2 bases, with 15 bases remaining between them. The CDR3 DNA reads TGTGCCAGCAGTTTGCAGGGCCGTACTTCCACAGATACGCAGTATTTT. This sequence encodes CASSLQGRTSTDTQYF.

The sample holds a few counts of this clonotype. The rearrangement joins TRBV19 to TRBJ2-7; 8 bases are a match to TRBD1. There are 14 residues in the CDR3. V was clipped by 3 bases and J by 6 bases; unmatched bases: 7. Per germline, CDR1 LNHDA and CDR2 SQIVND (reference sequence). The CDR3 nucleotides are TGTGCCAGTAGTATGGGACAGGTTTTCTGCGAGCAGTACTTC. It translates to CASSMGQVFCEQYF.

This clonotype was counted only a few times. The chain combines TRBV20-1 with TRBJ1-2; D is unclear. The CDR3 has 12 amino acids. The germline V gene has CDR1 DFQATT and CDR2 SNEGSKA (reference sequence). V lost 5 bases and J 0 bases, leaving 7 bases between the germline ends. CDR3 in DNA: TGCAGTGCTGCCCAACCTAACTATGGCTACACCTTC. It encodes CSAAQPNYGYTF.

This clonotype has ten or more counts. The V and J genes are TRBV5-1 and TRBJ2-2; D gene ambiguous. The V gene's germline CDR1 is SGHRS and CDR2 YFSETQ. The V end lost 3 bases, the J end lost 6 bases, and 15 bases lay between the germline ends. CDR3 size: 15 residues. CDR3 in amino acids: CASSSNPLGSGELFF. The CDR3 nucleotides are TGCGCCAGCAGCTCAAATCCTTTGGGGTCCGGGGAGCTGTTTTTT.

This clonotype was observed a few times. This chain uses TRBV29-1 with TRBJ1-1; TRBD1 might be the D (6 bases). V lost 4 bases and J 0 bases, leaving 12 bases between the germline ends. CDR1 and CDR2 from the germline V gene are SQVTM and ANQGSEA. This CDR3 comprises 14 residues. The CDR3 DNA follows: TGCAGCGTTGCCCGGGGGCGCGTGAACACTGAAGCTTTCTTT. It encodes CSVARGRVNTEAFF.